The 31 T cell receptor beta chains listed next were all sequenced from one sample in a study of blood T cell repertoires in COVID-19. The repertoire was sequenced with immunoSEQ multiplex PCR; TCRdb's copy has only in-frame clones and lacks some. The sample lists about 250,000 clones, 80% to 85% occurring once. Sequenced sample: PBMCs or T cells enriched from blood (not recorded which). The receptors come from a man between 50 and 59 years old who had recovered from COVID-19.

The sample holds one count of this clone. CDR3 bases: TGTGCCAGCAGCTTGGGCCATAGCGGGAGCTTTCCGACAGATACGCAGTATTTT. Translation gives CASSLGHSGSFPTDTQYF. The chain recombines TRBV7-2 with TRBJ2-3; 9 nucleotides match TRBD2. This CDR3 has 18 residues. J gave up 3 bases and V 3 bases, and 13 bases lay outside the gene matches. Per germline, CDR1 SGHTA and CDR2 FQGNSA.

V gene TRBV18 combines with J gene TRBJ2-7, with 10 bases lining up with TRBD2. Unmatched junction bases numbered 8, after V lost 0 bases and J lost 6 bases. CDR1 and CDR2 from the germline V gene are KGHSH and LQKENI. This CDR3 has 16 residues. This CDR3 is CASSPPASGGSGEQYF. CDR3 nucleotides: TGTGCCAGCTCACCACCGGCTAGCGGGGGCAGCGGCGAGCAGTACTTC.

The V call is TRBV19, the J call TRBJ1-5, with a possible D match to TRBD1 (6 bases). CDR1 is LNHDA and CDR2 is SQIVND in the germline V gene (reference sequence). V was clipped by 6 bases and J by 2 bases, with 14 bases between them. The CDR3 spans 15 residues. CDR3 DNA: TGTGCCAGTAGGAAACCGGACAGTCGCAATCAGCCCCAGCATTTT. The encoded protein is CASRKPDSRNQPQHF.

A few counts support this clone. V usage is TRBV10-3 and J usage is TRBJ1-1; unclear D gene. CDR1 is ENHRY, CDR2 SYGVKD, per germline. This CDR3 contains 13 residues. Trimming shortened V by 7 bases and J by 1 base, and 10 bases separated the two germline ends. CDR3 coding DNA: TGTGCCATCACCGACAATCAGAACACTGAAGCTTTCTTT. The encoded protein is CAITDNQNTEAFF.

A note on this clone: In the same sample, other DNA sequences code for this CDR3. This chain joins TRBV12-5 and TRBJ1-5, with D possibly matching TRBD1 (5 bases). V shed 0 bases and J shed 0 bases, with 9 bases lying between them. CDR3 size: 16 residues. CDR1 is LGHNT and CDR2 is FRNRAP in the germline V gene. The CDR3 loop is CASGLVLGGSNQPQHF. DNA of the CDR3: TGTGCTAGTGGTTTGGTACTCGGGGGTAGCAATCAGCCCCAGCATTTT.

The chain has TRBV18 and TRBJ2-1, with 9 bases fitting TRBD2. The CDR3 loop spans 15 amino acids. The trim removed 5 bases at V and 6 bases at J, leaving 8 bases unmatched. Germline V gene sequence: CDR1 KGHSH, CDR2 LQKENI. The CDR3 here is CASSRREGQLNEQFF. In DNA form, the CDR3 reads TGTGCCAGCTCAAGGCGGGAGGGCCAACTCAATGAGCAGTTCTTC.

The CDR3 protein is CASGEGQGSSYEQYF. CDR3 nucleotides: TGTGCTAGTGGGGAGGGACAGGGGTCCTCCTACGAGCAGTACTTC. This chain joins TRBV12-5 and TRBJ2-7; the match to TRBD1 covers 10 bases. Germline-derived CDR1 and CDR2 are LGHNT and FRNRAP. CDR3 length: 15 residues. The trim removed 6 bases at V and 0 bases at J, leaving 5 bases unmatched. Looking up the rest from reference TRBV12-5 and TRBJ2-7 gives the full variable domain: DARVTQTPRHKVTEMGQEVTMRCQPILGHNTVFWYRQTMMQGLELLAYFRNRAPLDDSGMPKDRFSAEMPDATLATLKIQPSEPRDSAVYFCASGEGQGSSYEQYFGPGTRLTVT.

CDR3 protein: CASTKTSGVEQFF. CDR3 in DNA: TGTGCCAGCACCAAGACTAGCGGGGTTGAGCAGTTCTTC. The rearrangement links TRBV9 to TRBJ2-1, with TRBD2 matching 11 bases. After removal of 6 bases from V and 9 bases from J, the junction contained 5 bases not matched to a gene. CDR3 length equals 13 residues. The germline CDR1 and CDR2 sequences are SGDLS and YYNGEE.

This chain links TRBV6-5 with TRBJ2-2, with D possibly being TRBD1 (5 bases). Trimming cost V 0 bases and J 7 bases, with 15 bases left between them. The CDR3 length is 16 residues. Germline lookup yields CDR1 MNHEY and CDR2 SVGAGI. The CDR3 reads CASSYSRSRGLGELFF. CDR3 DNA: TGTGCCAGCAGTTACTCGCGTTCAAGGGGCCTCGGGGAGCTGTTTTTT.

The chain uses TRBV28 and TRBJ2-1, with TRBD1 matching 11 bases. The CDR3 spans 15 residues. The germline V gene has CDR1 MDHEN and CDR2 SYDVKM. Germline trimming cut 5 bases from V and 5 bases from J; bases unmatched to any gene: 5. Here the CDR3 reads CASSQGQGVNNEQFF. CDR3 bases: TGTGCCAGCAGTCAGGGACAGGGGGTCAACAATGAGCAGTTCTTC.

The chain uses TRBV12-5 and TRBJ2-7, with D possibly being TRBD1 (6 bases). This CDR3 has 16 residues. V lost 2 bases to trimming and J lost 2 bases, with 16 bases between them. Looked up from germline, CDR1 is LGHNT and CDR2 is FRNRAP. The CDR3 nucleotides read TGTGCTAGTGGTTTGACGCACAGGGTGAACGCCTACGAGCAGTACTTC. This translates into CASGLTHRVNAYEQYF. Full variable domain (missing parts from reference TRBV12-5 and TRBJ2-7): DARVTQTPRHKVTEMGQEVTMRCQPILGHNTVFWYRQTMMQGLELLAYFRNRAPLDDSGMPKDRFSAEMPDATLATLKIQPSEPRDSAVYFCASGLTHRVNAYEQYFGPGTRLTVT.

This chain joins TRBV28 and TRBJ1-5; 8 bases fit TRBD1. Germline loops: CDR1 MDHEN, CDR2 SYDVKM. This CDR3 is built from 14 residues. J gave up 7 bases and V 3 bases, and 5 bases lay outside the gene matches. CDR3 nucleotide sequence: TGTGCCAGCAGTTTCGGACAGGGTCCCCAGCCCCAGCATTTT. It encodes CASSFGQGPQPQHF.

The V and J genes are TRBV7-8 and TRBJ2-7; 11 bases map to TRBD2. The V and J ends lost 5 bases and 4 bases, in that order; junction bases with no gene match: 7. Germline V gene data show CDR1 as SGHVS and CDR2 as FQNEAQ. This CDR3 contains 15 residues. The DNA of the CDR3 is TGTGCCAGCAGCCCATACGGGACTAGCGGATACGAGCAGTACTTC. Encoded protein: CASSPYGTSGYEQYF.

The chain has TRBV5-5 and TRBJ1-5; the D gene is possibly TRBD1 (5 bases). Trimming cost V 4 bases and J 1 base, with 12 bases left between them. CDR1 is SGHKS and CDR2 is YYEKEE in the germline V gene (reference sequence). The CDR3 extends over 15 amino acids. The DNA of the CDR3 is TGTGCCAGCAGCCTCCTTTGGGGCAGCAATCAGCCCCAGCATTTT. Encoded protein: CASSLLWGSNQPQHF.

The chain recombines TRBV7-3 with TRBJ1-1, with a weak D call TRBD1 (6 bases). This CDR3 is built from 15 residues. V lost 7 bases, J lost 1 base, and 16 bases lay in between. The germline V gene has CDR1 SGHTA and CDR2 FQGTGA. The CDR3 loop reads CASTATGSGNTEAFF. The CDR3 bases are TGTGCCAGCACCGCGACAGGTTCGGGGAACACTGAAGCTTTCTTT. Drawing the rest from reference TRBV7-3 and TRBJ1-1, the complete variable domain is GAGVSQTPSNKVTEKGKYVELRCDPISGHTALYWYRQSLGQGPEFLIYFQGTGAADDSGLPNDRFFAVRPEGSVSTLKIQRTERGDSAVYLCASTATGSGNTEAFFGQGTRLTVV.

The chain joins TRBV7-8 to TRBJ1-5, with TRBD1 matching over 7 bases. With V trimmed by 5 bases and J by 4 bases, 5 bases remained unmatched. Germline V gene sequence: CDR1 SGHVS, CDR2 FQNEAQ. This CDR3 has 14 amino acids. This CDR3 reads CASSPLTGNQPQHF. CDR3 DNA sequence: TGTGCCAGCAGCCCCCTGACAGGGAATCAGCCCCAGCATTTT.

Here the CDR3 reads CASSWASQDTQYF. CDR3 nucleotides: TGCGCCAGCAGTTGGGCTAGCCAAGATACGCAGTATTTT. The V and J genes are TRBV5-1 and TRBJ2-3, with D maybe TRBD2 (5 bases). Trimming took 5 bases from V and 5 from J, leaving 12 bases between them. CDR1 and CDR2 from the germline V gene are SGHRS and YFSETQ. The CDR3 is made up of 13 amino acids.

The chain carries TRBV6-2 or TRBV6-3 and TRBJ2-7, with 7 nucleotides matching TRBD2. Germline V gene data show CDR1 as MNHEY and CDR2 as SVGEGT. This CDR3 region has 15 residues. The ends lost 5 bases at V and 0 bases at J; junction bases unmatched: 7. The CDR3 DNA follows: TGTGCCAGCAGTCGAGCGGGGACTAACTCCTACGAGCAGTACTTC. Protein product: CASSRAGTNSYEQYF.

The CDR3 coding sequence is TGTGCCAGCAGCGCGAAGACAGGGGGGTCCGGGGAGCTGTTTTTT. The encoded protein is CASSAKTGGSGELFF. The rearrangement joins TRBV2 to TRBJ2-2; 9 bases match TRBD1. The length of the CDR3 is 15 residues. V gave up 6 bases and J gave up 6 bases; unmatched junction bases: 8. Germline loops: CDR1 SNHLY, CDR2 FYNNEI.

The DNA for the CDR3 is TGTGCCATCAGTGGATCCGGGACTAGAGGAGAGACCCAGTACTTC. Its protein product is CAISGSGTRGETQYF. J is TRBJ2-5 and V is TRBV10-3, with 8 positions matching TRBD2. Germline CDR1 is ENHRY and CDR2 is SYGVKD. Trimming cost V 4 bases and J 4 bases; bases outside gene matches: 8. This CDR3 has 15 amino acids.

This chain connects TRBV11-2 to TRBJ2-5, with TRBD1 identical over 9 bases. The CDR3 length is 16 residues. The germline CDR1 and CDR2 sequences are SGHAT and FQNNGV. Losses at the gene ends were 5 bases for V and 4 bases for J; bases not matched to a gene: 11. The CDR3 spells CASSHSGQGQRETQYF. CDR3 nucleotides: TGTGCCAGCAGCCATTCGGGACAGGGTCAACGAGAGACCCAGTACTTC.

This clone has a handful of counts. The chain couples TRBV28 to TRBJ1-2; the D is unclear. V shed 5 bases and J shed 7 bases, with 17 bases lying between them. Germline loops: CDR1 MDHEN, CDR2 SYDVKM. The CDR3 spans 14 residues. The CDR3 sequence: CASSPRPRLLGYTF. The CDR3 region has the DNA TGTGCCAGCAGTCCCCGGCCCCGACTCCTTGGCTACACCTTC.

The chain has TRBV5-1 and TRBJ2-7; perhaps TRBD2 as D (5 bases). V was trimmed by 0 bases and J by 0 bases, leaving 10 bases between them. Germline V lookup: CDR1 SGHRS, CDR2 YFSETQ. The CDR3 is 15 residues long. Here the CDR3 reads CASSLGVGSSYEQYF. The CDR3 nucleotides read TGCGCCAGCAGCTTGGGAGTAGGGAGCTCCTACGAGCAGTACTTC.

This chain joins TRBV19 and TRBJ1-5, with D possibly TRBD1 on 5 matching bases. The CDR3 is made up of 13 amino acids. The V end was cut by 6 bases, the J end by 7 bases, with 13 bases between. Germline CDR1 and CDR2: LNHDA and SQIVND (reference sequence). CDR3 sequence: CASSQGIGQPQHF. In DNA form, the CDR3 reads TGTGCCAGTAGCCAGGGAATAGGGCAGCCCCAGCATTTT.

The chain is built from TRBV10-1 and TRBJ2-7; weak D call: TRBD2 (6 bases). Germline V gene lookup returns CDR1 WNHNN and CDR2 SYGVQD (reference sequence). Trimming shortened V by 8 bases and J by 8 bases, and 13 bases separated the two germline ends. CDR3 size: 11 residues. The CDR3 nucleotides read TGCGCCAGCGGCCAGGAGGGTAAGCAGTACTTC. Protein sequence: CASGQEGKQYF.

The CDR3 sequence is CASSDLAGGYNEQFF. CDR3 nucleotide sequence: TGCGCCAGCAGCGATCTAGCGGGAGGGTACAATGAGCAGTTCTTC. The gene calls are TRBV5-1 and TRBJ2-1, with 12 bases lining up with TRBD2. CDR1 SGHRS and CDR2 YFSETQ come from the germline V gene. The CDR3 sequence is 15 residues long. Trimming cost V 4 bases and J 4 bases; bases outside gene matches: 3.

The chain is built from TRBV27 and TRBJ1-4; 7 bases match TRBD1. V shed 2 bases and J 6 bases; nucleotides not matched to a gene: 12. The CDR3 is 17 residues long. CDR1 MNHEY and CDR2 SMNVEV come from the germline V gene (reference sequence). CDR3 protein: CASSLTSLRGRDEKLFF. The CDR3 region has the DNA TGTGCCAGCAGTTTAACCTCTCTGAGGGGGCGGGATGAAAAACTGTTTTTT.

This chain joins TRBV11-3 and TRBJ2-1; D perhaps matches TRBD1 (5 bases). The CDR3 contains 14 residues. The germline V and J ends were trimmed by 5 bases and 10 bases, with 18 bases remaining between them. Germline V gene lookup returns CDR1 SGHNT and CDR2 YENEEA. The CDR3 DNA reads as TGTGCCAGCAGCCCCCCAGGGTTAGGTCGGGAGCAGTTCTTC. Translating it yields CASSPPGLGREQFF. The whole variable domain, filled in from reference TRBV11-3 and TRBJ2-1, reads EAGVVQSPRYKIIEKKQPVAFWCNPISGHNTLYWYLQNLGQGPELLIRYENEEAVDDSQLPKDRFSAERLKGVDSTLKIQPAELGDSAVYLCASSPPGLGREQFFGPGTRLTVL.

The chain joins TRBV7-9 to TRBJ2-7; perhaps TRBD2 as D (6 bases). Trimming took off 5 bases at V and 0 bases at J, with 14 bases between the two ends. CDR1 and CDR2 from the germline V gene are SEHNR and FQNEAQ (reference sequence). The CDR3 contains 15 residues. CDR3 loop: CASSNRLDASYEQYF. The CDR3 coding sequence is TGTGCCAGCAGCAACAGACTAGACGCCTCCTACGAGCAGTACTTC.

The CDR3 spells CASSVASASYNEQFF. CDR3 nucleotides: TGTGCCAGCAGCGTAGCTAGCGCATCCTACAATGAGCAGTTCTTC. This rearrangement joins TRBV9 to TRBJ2-1; TRBD2 is a possible D gene (6 bases). With 0 bases removed from V and 1 base from J, the gap between germline ends came to 8 bases. CDR1 is SGDLS, CDR2 YYNGEE, per germline. CDR3 length: 15 residues.

The V gene is TRBV6-5, the J gene TRBJ1-3; D gene unclear. The CDR3 contains 14 residues. V lost 8 bases, J lost 3 bases, and 14 bases lay in between. CDR1 MNHEY and CDR2 SVGAGI come from the germline V gene. The CDR3 loop reads CASLPGQGGNTIYF. CDR3 bases: TGTGCCAGCCTTCCGGGTCAAGGTGGAAACACCATATATTTT.